The 18 T cell receptor beta chains below come from one sample, sequenced in a study of long-term antiretroviral therapy in people with HIV (dated 2022 in TCRdb). Sequencing of the TRB variable region was done with the immunoSEQ hsTCRB v3.0 assay at survey level resolution. Not all clones reach the TCRdb copy of this immuneACCESS table, which keeps in-frame sequences only. Checked studies attribute under half of the gap to unresolved V genes and leave the rest unexplained. This sample comprises 30,000 to 50,000 clones, 86% of them detected only once. The ten top clones hold 4% of the sample. The sample was unsorted PBMCs, taken 1.2 years after starting antiretroviral therapy. The receptor source for this set is a woman aged 50 to 60 with HIV.

The chain is built from TRBV5-8 and TRBJ2-5, with D tentatively TRBD1 or TRBD2 (6 bases each). The CDR3 loop spans 14 amino acids. The ends were cut back, 5 bases at V and 5 bases at J, with 16 bases in the middle. Looked up from germline, CDR1 is SGHTS and CDR2 is YDEGEE. The CDR3 sequence: CASSNWGAYETQYF. CDR3 nucleotide sequence: TGTGCCAGCAGTAATTGGGGGGCCTATGAGACCCAGTACTTC.

V is TRBV9 and J is TRBJ2-3; 12 bases fit TRBD2. Germline loops: CDR1 SGDLS, CDR2 YYNGEE. The junction had 12 bases not matched to a gene; V was cut back by 4 bases and J by 0 bases. There are 19 residues in the CDR3. The CDR3: CASSPPTSGGFPSTDTQYF. CDR3 sequence (DNA): TGTGCCAGCAGCCCACCGACTAGCGGGGGCTTTCCTAGCACAGATACGCAGTATTTT.

This chain links TRBV28 with TRBJ2-3; D might be TRBD1 or TRBD2, each matching 5 bases. Per the germline V gene, CDR1 is MDHEN and CDR2 is SYDVKM. Between the trimmed V and J ends, which lost 8 bases and 2 bases, there was a span of 11 bases. There are 13 residues in the CDR3. CDR3 protein: CASRGGLTDTQYF. The CDR3 bases are TGTGCCAGCCGGGGCGGGCTCACAGATACGCAGTATTTT.

This sequence joins TRBV7-2 and TRBJ2-2; TRBD2 aligns across 13 bases. CDR1 and CDR2 from the germline V gene are SGHTA and FQGNSA. The V segment lost 1 base and the J segment 2 bases; nucleotides outside the gene matches: 1. The length of the CDR3 is 17 residues. CDR3 sequence: CASSLGLAGGNTGELFF. CDR3 DNA sequence: TGTGCCAGCAGCTTAGGACTAGCGGGGGGAAACACCGGGGAGCTGTTTTTT.

V usage is TRBV10-2 and J usage is TRBJ1-2; a weak D match, TRBD1 (5 bases). Trimming cost V 5 bases and J 8 bases, with 15 bases left between them. Germline assignment: CDR1 WSHSY and CDR2 SAAADI. The CDR3 consists of 13 residues. This CDR3 is CASSRDEVRGYTF. In DNA, the CDR3 is TGCGCCAGCAGTCGGGACGAGGTACGGGGCTACACCTTC.

The chain carries TRBV6-4 and TRBJ2-1; 10 bases fit TRBD2. Germline CDR1 MRHNA, CDR2 SNTAGT. CDR3 length: 14 residues. Trimming cost V 4 bases and J 5 bases; bases outside gene matches: 2. The CDR3 region has the DNA TGTGCCAGCAGTGGGACTAGCGGACACAATGAGCAGTTCTTC. Translating gives CASSGTSGHNEQFF.

This clone showed up just a few times. The genes are TRBV27 and TRBJ2-7; no clear D gene. V was trimmed by 7 bases and J by 3 bases, leaving 13 bases between them. The CDR3 runs to 13 residues. Germline V gives CDR1 MNHEY, CDR2 SMNVEV (reference sequence). The CDR3 sequence is CASNPASGYEQYF. DNA for the CDR3: TGTGCCAGCAACCCGGCCTCTGGCTACGAGCAGTACTTC.

The V gene is TRBV4-3, the J gene TRBJ1-4; unclear D gene. The CDR3 is 13 residues long. The germline CDR1 and CDR2 sequences are LGHNA and YSLEER. V lost 0 bases, J lost 8 bases, and 7 bases lay in between. The CDR3 sequence: CASSQDLGEKLFF. CDR3 bases: TGCGCCAGCAGCCAAGATCTGGGGGAAAAACTGTTTTTT.

V gene TRBV27 combines with J gene TRBJ1-4, with a possible D match to TRBD1 (5 bases). The CDR3 covers 12 residues. Trimming removed 8 bases at V and 8 bases at J, with 12 bases between. Germline V gene data show CDR1 as MNHEY and CDR2 as SMNVEV (reference sequence). DNA for the CDR3: TGTGCCAGCGGTCAGGGTCGGGAAAAACTGTTTTTT. Residues: CASGQGREKLFF.

This clone was recorded a few times. The rearrangement links TRBV19 to TRBJ1-3, with D tentatively TRBD1 (5 bases). In germline, CDR1 is LNHDA, CDR2 SQIVND (reference sequence). Deletions cut 4 bases from V and 2 bases from J, with 15 bases between. This CDR3 has 16 residues. The DNA for the CDR3 is TGTGCCAGTAGTAGGGACCGAGCTCTCCCTGGAAACACCATATATTTT. As protein: CASSRDRALPGNTIYF.

The chain carries TRBV5-5 and TRBJ1-3; D might be TRBD1 (6 bases). Germline CDR1 reads SGHKS; CDR2 reads YYEKEE (reference sequence). This CDR3 has 15 residues. The V end lost 4 bases, the J end lost 6 bases, and 17 bases lay between the germline ends. The CDR3 DNA is TGTGCCAGCAGCCCAGGAACAGGGCCGGTAAACACCATATATTTT. Translating it yields CASSPGTGPVNTIYF.

The V gene is TRBV4-2, the J gene TRBJ1-2, with 7 bases lining up with TRBD1. The V gene end was trimmed by 5 bases and the J gene end by 8 bases; junction bases not matched to a gene: 11. The germline V gene has CDR1 LGHNA and CDR2 YNFKEQ. The CDR3 covers 14 residues. The chain's CDR3 is CASSFGTAGGGYTF. DNA for the CDR3: TGTGCCAGCAGCTTTGGGACAGCCGGGGGCGGCTACACCTTC.

This clone has just a few counts. The chain combines TRBV4-1 with TRBJ1-2; D remains ambiguous. CDR1 and CDR2 from the germline V gene are MGHRA and YSYEKL. Between the trimmed V and J ends, which lost 4 bases and 4 bases, there was a span of 13 bases. The length of the CDR3 is 14 residues. The CDR3 reads CASSPVDASYGYTF. For the CDR3, the DNA is TGCGCCAGCAGCCCAGTAGACGCTTCCTATGGCTACACCTTC.

This chain joins TRBV10-3 and TRBJ2-3, with 10 bases aligning to TRBD1. Germline CDR1 ENHRY, CDR2 SYGVKD. J gave up 6 bases and V 6 bases, and 6 bases lay outside the gene matches. The CDR3 is made up of 14 amino acids. Written as DNA, the CDR3 is TGTGCCATCAGCCGAGGGACAGGGGCCGATACGCAGTATTTT. Protein product: CAISRGTGADTQYF.

The rearrangement joins TRBV5-5 to TRBJ2-1; TRBD1 might be the D (6 bases). Trimming took off 0 bases at V and 3 bases at J, with 10 bases between the two ends. CDR3 length equals 15 residues. Germline CDR1 is SGHKS and CDR2 is YYEKEE (reference sequence). CDR3 region: CASSLGAGDYNEQFF. The CDR3, as DNA: TGTGCCAGCAGCTTGGGAGCAGGGGACTACAATGAGCAGTTCTTC.

In nucleotides, the CDR3 is TGTGCCAGCAGTCTTATTCCGGGACAGGGGACCACTGAAGCTTTCTTT. The encoded protein is CASSLIPGQGTTEAFF. The rearrangement joins TRBV6-6 to TRBJ1-1; 10 bases line up with TRBD1. The CDR3 is made up of 16 amino acids. The J segment lost 4 bases and the V segment lost 5 bases, leaving 10 bases of the junction unmatched. The germline V gene encodes CDR1 MNHNY and CDR2 SVGAGI (reference sequence).

The rearrangement links TRBV30 to TRBJ1-4; tentatively, D is TRBD1 (6 bases). The CDR3 consists of 14 residues. V lost 5 bases and J lost 7, with 17 bases in between. The V gene's germline CDR1 is GTSNPN and CDR2 SVGIG (reference sequence). CDR3 in amino acids: CAWGRGGAFEKLFF. The CDR3, as DNA: TGTGCCTGGGGACGGGGGGGCGCGTTTGAAAAACTGTTTTTT.

The chain links TRBV10-3 to TRBJ2-7; 7 bases agree with TRBD1. Looked up from germline, CDR1 is ENHRY and CDR2 is SYGVKD. Unmatched junction bases numbered 4, after V lost 8 bases and J lost 3 bases. This CDR3 has 12 amino acids. CDR3: CAIRDSIYEQYF. The CDR3 nucleotides read TGTGCCATCCGGGACAGTATCTACGAGCAGTACTTC.